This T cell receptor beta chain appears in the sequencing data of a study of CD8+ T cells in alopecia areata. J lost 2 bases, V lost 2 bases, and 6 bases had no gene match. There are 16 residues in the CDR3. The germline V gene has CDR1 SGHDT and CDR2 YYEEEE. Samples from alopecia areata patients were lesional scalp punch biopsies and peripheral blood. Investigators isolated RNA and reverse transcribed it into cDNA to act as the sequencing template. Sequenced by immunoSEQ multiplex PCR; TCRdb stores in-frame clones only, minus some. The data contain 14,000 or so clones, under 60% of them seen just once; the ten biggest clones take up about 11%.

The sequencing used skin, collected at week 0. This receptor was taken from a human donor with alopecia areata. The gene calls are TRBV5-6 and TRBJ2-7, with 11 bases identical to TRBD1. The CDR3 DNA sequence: TGTGCCAGCAGCTTAGAGGACAGGGGGCGGACCTACGAGCAGTACTTC. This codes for CASSLEDRGRTYEQYF. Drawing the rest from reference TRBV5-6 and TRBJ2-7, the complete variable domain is DAGVTQSPTHLIKTRGQQVTLRCSPKSGHDTVSWYQQALGQGPQFIFQYYEEEERQRGNFPDRFSGHQFPNYSSELNVNALLLGDSALYLCASSLEDRGRTYEQYFGPGTRLTVT.